This TCR beta chain was profiled in a study of blood T cell repertoires in COVID-19. Study at large: COVID-19 samples, acute and convalescent, were from the United States, Italy and Spain.

The CDR3 loop spans 18 amino acids. Germline CDR1 SGHTA, CDR2 FQGNSA. Between the trimmed V and J ends, which lost 0 bases and 5 bases, there was a span of 20 bases. TCRdb's copy holds only in-frame clones and misses some; the assay was immunoSEQ multiplex PCR. The data contain about 300,000 clones, roughly 83% of them singletons. The source of this sequence is a woman aged 50 to 65 with acute or convalescent COVID-19. The sequencing input was peripheral blood. The chain links TRBV7-2 to TRBJ2-1, with D unresolved. The CDR3 spells CASSLAWARSGIDNEQFF. As DNA, the CDR3 is TGTGCCAGCAGCTTAGCGTGGGCTCGCTCAGGAATTGACAATGAGCAGTTCTTC.